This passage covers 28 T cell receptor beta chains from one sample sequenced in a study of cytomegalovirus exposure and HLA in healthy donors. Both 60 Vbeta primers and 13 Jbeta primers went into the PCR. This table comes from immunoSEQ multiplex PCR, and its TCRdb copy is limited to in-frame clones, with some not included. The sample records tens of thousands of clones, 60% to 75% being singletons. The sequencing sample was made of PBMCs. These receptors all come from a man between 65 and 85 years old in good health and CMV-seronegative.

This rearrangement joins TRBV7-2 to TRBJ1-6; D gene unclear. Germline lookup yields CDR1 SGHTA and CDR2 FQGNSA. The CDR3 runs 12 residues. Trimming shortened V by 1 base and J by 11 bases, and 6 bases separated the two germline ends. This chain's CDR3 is CASSLVSPPLHF. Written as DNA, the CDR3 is TGTGCCAGCAGCTTAGTTAGCCCACCCCTCCACTTT. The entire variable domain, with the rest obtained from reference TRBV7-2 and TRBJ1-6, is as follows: GAGVSQSPSNKVTEKGKDVELRCDPISGHTALYWYRQSLGQGLEFLIYFQGNSAPDKSGLPSDRFSAERTGGSVSTLTIQRTQQEDSAVYLCASSLVSPPLHFGNGTRLTVT.

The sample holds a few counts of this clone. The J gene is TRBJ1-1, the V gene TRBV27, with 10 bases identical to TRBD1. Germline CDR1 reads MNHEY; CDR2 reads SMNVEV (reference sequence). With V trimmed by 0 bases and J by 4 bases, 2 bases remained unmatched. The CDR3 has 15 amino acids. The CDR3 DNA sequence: TGTGCCAGCAGTTTATCTTGGACAGGGGGCACTGAAGCTTTCTTT. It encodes CASSLSWTGGTEAFF.

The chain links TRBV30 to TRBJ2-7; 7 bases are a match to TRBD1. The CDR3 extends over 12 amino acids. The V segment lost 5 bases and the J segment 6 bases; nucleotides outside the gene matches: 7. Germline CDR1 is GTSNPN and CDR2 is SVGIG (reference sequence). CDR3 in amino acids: CAWDRDPFEQYF. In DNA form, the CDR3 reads TGTGCCTGGGACAGGGACCCCTTCGAGCAGTACTTC.

In DNA, the CDR3 is TGTGCCAGCAGCTTCCTCCTCACTAGCGGGGGGGCCACAGATACGCAGTATTTT. Residues: CASSFLLTSGGATDTQYF. V and J are TRBV5-4 and TRBJ2-3, with TRBD2 matching over 13 bases. J was trimmed by 2 bases and V by 2 bases; bases with no gene match: 8. Germline V lookup: CDR1 SGHNT, CDR2 YYREEE (reference sequence). This CDR3 comprises 18 residues.

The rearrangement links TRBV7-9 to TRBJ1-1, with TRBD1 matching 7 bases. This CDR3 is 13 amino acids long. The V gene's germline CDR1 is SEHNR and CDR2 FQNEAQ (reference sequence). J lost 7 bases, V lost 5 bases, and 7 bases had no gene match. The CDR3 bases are TGTGCCAGCAGCCCGGGGACAGTTAATGAAGCTTTCTTT. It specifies CASSPGTVNEAFF.

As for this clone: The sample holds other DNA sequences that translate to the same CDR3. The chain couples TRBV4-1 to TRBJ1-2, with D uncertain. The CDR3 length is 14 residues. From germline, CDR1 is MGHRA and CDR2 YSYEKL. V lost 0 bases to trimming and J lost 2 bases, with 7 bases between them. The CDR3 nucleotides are TGCGCCAGCAGCCAAGAACGAGGGAACTATGGCTACACCTTC. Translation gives CASSQERGNYGYTF.

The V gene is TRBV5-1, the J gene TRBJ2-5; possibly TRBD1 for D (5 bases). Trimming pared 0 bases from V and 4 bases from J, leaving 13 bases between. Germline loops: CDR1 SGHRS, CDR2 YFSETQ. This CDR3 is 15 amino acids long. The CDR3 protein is CASSLALTARETQYF. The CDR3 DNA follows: TGCGCCAGCAGCTTGGCCCTGACAGCCCGAGAGACCCAGTACTTC. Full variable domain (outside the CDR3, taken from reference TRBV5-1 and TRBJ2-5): KAGVTQTPRYLIKTRGQQVTLSCSPISGHRSVSWYQQTPGQGLQFLFEYFSETQRNKGNFPGRFSGRQFSNSRSEMNVSTLELGDSALYLCASSLALTARETQYFGPGTRLLVL.

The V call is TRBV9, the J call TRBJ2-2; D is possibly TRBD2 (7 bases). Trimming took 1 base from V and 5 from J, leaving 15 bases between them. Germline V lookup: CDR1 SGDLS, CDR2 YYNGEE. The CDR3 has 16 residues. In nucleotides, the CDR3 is TGTGCCAGCAGCGTAACTGGGGGGGCAGTGACCGGGGAGCTGTTTTTT. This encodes CASSVTGGAVTGELFF.

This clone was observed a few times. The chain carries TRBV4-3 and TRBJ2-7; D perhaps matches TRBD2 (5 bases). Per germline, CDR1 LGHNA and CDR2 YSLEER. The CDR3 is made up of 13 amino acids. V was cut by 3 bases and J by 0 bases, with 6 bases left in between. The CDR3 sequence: CASSHRDSYEQYF. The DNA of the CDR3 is TGCGCCAGCAGCCACCGGGACTCCTACGAGCAGTACTTC.

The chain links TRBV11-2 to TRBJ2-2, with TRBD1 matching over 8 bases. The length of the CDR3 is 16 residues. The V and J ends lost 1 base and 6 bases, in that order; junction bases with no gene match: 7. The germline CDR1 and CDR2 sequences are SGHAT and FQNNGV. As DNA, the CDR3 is TGTGCCAGCAGCTTAGTGCCGGACAGGGAGGCCGGGGAGCTGTTTTTT. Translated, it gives CASSLVPDREAGELFF.

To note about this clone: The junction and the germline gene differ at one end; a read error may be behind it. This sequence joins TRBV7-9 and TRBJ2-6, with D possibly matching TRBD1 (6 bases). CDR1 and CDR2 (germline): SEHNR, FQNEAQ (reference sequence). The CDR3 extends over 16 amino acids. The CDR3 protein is CSSSLARGSGANVLTF. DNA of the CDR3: TGTTCCAGCAGCTTAGCTAGGGGGTCTGGGGCCAACGTCCTGACTTTC.

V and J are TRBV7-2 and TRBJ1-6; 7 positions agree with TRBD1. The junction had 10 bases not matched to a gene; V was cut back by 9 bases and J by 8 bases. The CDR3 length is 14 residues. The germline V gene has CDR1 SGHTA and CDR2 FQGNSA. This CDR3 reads CASTRQGRDSPLHF. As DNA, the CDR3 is TGTGCCAGTACTCGACAGGGAAGGGATTCACCCCTCCACTTT.

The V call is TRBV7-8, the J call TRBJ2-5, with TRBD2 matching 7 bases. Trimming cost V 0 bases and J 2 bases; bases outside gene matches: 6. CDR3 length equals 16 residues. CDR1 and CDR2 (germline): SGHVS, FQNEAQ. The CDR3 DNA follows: TGTGCCAGCAGCTTAGCTGTGGGGGGGGGTCAAGAGACCCAGTACTTC. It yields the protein CASSLAVGGGQETQYF.

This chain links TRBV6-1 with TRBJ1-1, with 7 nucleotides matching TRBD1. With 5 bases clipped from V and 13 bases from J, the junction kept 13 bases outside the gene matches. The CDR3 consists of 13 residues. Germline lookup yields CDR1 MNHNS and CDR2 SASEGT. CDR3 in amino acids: CASSQNFRDSLFF. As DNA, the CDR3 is TGTGCCAGCAGTCAGAATTTCCGGGACAGTCTTTTCTTT.

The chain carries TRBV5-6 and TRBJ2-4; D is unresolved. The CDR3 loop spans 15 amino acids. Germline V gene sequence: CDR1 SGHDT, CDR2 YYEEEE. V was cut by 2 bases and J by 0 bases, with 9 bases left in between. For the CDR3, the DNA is TGTGCCAGCAGCTTAAACAGTCTAGCCAAAAACATTCAGTACTTC. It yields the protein CASSLNSLAKNIQYF.

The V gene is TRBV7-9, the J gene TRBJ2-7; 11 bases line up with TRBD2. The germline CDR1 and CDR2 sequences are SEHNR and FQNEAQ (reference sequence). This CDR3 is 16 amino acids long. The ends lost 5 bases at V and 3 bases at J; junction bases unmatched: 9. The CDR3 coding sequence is TGTGCCAGCAGCCCCCGACTAGCGGGGAACATCTACGAGCAGTACTTC. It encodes CASSPRLAGNIYEQYF.

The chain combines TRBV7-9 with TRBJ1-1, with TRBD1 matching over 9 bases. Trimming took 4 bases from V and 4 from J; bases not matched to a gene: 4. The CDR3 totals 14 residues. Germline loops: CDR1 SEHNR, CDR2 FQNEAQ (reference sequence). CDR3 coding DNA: TGTGCCAGCAGCTCACAGGGGGCTGCCACTGAAGCTTTCTTT. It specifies CASSSQGAATEAFF.

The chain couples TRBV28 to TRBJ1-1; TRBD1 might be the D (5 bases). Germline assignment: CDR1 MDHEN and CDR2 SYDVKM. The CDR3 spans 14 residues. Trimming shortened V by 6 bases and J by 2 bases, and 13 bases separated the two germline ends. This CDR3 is CASRALTANTEAFF. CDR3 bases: TGTGCCAGCAGGGCCCTGACAGCTAACACTGAAGCTTTCTTT.

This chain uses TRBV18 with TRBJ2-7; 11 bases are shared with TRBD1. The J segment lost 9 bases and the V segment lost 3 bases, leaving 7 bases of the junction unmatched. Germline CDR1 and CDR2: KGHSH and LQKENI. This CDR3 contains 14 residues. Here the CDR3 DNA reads TGTGCCAGCTCACCGGCGGACAGGGGGCGTGCGCAGTACTTC. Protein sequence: CASSPADRGRAQYF.

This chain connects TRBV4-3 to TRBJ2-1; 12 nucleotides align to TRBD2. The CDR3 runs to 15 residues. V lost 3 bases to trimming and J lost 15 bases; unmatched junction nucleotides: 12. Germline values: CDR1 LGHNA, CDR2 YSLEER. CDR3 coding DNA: TGCGCCAGCAGCCAGGATATCGGACTAGCGGGGTTCCGGTTCTTC. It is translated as CASSQDIGLAGFRFF.

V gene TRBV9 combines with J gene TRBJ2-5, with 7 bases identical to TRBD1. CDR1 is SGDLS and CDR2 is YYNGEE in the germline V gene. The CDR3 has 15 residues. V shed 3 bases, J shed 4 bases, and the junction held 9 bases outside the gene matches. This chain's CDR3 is CASSAGTVPPETQYF. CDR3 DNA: TGTGCCAGCAGCGCAGGGACAGTGCCCCCAGAGACCCAGTACTTC.

The CDR3 DNA sequence: TGTGCCAGTAGTAAAAGCCCGGGACAGGGGGTGAACGATGGCTACACCTTC. The encoded protein is CASSKSPGQGVNDGYTF. This chain links TRBV19 with TRBJ1-2; 11 positions match TRBD1. The CDR3 is 17 residues long. Germline CDR1 LNHDA, CDR2 SQIVND (reference sequence). J was trimmed by 6 bases and V by 4 bases; bases with no gene match: 13.

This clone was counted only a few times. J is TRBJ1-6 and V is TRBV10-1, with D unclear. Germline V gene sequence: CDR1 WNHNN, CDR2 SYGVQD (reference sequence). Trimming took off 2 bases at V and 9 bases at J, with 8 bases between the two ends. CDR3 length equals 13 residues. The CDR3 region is CASSEAEGSPLHF. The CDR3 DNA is TGCGCCAGCAGTGAGGCGGAAGGTTCACCCCTCCACTTT.

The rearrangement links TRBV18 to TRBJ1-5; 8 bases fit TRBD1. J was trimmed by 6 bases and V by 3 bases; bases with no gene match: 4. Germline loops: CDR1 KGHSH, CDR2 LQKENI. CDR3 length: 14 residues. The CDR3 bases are TGTGCCAGCTCACCGGACAGGGTACCTCAGCCCCAGCATTTT. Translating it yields CASSPDRVPQPQHF. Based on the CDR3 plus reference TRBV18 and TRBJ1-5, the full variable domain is NAGVMQNPRHLVRRRGQEARLRCSPMKGHSHVYWYRQLPEEGLKFMVYLQKENIIDESGMPKERFSAEFPKEGPSILRIQQVVRGDSAAYFCASSPDRVPQPQHFGDGTRLSIL.

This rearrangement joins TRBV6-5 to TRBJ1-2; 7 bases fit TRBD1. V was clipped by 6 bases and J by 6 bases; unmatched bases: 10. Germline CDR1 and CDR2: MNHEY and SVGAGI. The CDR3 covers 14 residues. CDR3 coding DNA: TGTGCCAGCAGAGGGACAGCCGCCAGGGATGGCTACACCTTC. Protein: CASRGTAARDGYTF.

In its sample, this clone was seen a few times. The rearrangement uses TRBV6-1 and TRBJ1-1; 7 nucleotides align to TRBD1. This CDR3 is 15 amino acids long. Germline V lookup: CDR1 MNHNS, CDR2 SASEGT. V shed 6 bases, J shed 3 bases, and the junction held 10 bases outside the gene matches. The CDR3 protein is CASRDSGGRDTEAFF. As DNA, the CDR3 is TGTGCCAGCAGAGACTCAGGGGGTCGTGACACTGAAGCTTTCTTT.

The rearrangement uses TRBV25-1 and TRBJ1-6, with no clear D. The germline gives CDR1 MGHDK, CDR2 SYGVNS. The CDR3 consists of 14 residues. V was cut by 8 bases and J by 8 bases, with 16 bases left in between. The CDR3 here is CASSRGQYYSPLHF. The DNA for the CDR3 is TGTGCCAGCTCAAGAGGGCAGTATTATTCACCCCTCCACTTT.

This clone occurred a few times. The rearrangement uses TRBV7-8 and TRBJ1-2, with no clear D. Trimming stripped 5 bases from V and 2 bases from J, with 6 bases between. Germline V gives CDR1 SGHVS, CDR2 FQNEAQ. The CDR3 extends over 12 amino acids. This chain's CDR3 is CASSPFNYGYTF. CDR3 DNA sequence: TGTGCCAGCAGCCCATTCAACTATGGCTACACCTTC.